This passage covers 8 T cell receptor beta chains from one sample sequenced in a study of CD8+CD57+ T cells in acquired aplastic anemia. Profiling of TCR beta VDJ combinations and CDR3 sequences used genomic DNA as template. TCRdb re-derived calls from the reads in MiXCR, one entry per CDR3 protein. The table records about 160,000 distinct CDR3 sequences, roughly 48% of them present only once. Sample: sorted CD4+, CD8+, or CD8+CD57+ T cells (not recorded which) from PBMCs. The receptors stem from a human donor in good health.

V and J are TRBV25-1 and TRBJ1-4; the D gene is possibly TRBD1 (5 bases). The V end lost 7 bases, the J end lost 7 bases, and 13 bases lay between the germline ends. The CDR3 consists of 13 residues. The germline CDR1 and CDR2 sequences are MGHDK and SYGVNS. CDR3 in DNA: TGTGCCAGCAAAACGGGGCTTACTGAAAAACTGTTTTTT. Amino acids: CASKTGLTEKLFF.

On this clonotype itself: One junction end disagrees with the germline gene, perhaps due to a read error. The CDR3 region has the DNA TGCAGCGCTGAAGGACAGGACGGAACCCTCCACTTT. Translated, it gives CSAEGQDGTLHF. The chain links TRBV29-1 to TRBJ1-6, with 7 positions matching TRBD1. CDR1 SQVTM and CDR2 ANQGSEA come from the germline V gene. The CDR3 contains 12 residues.

The rearrangement joins TRBV2 to TRBJ2-7, with D possibly matching TRBD1 (6 bases). The CDR3 covers 12 residues. V was cut by 6 bases and J by 3 bases, with 9 bases left in between. Looked up from germline, CDR1 is SNHLY and CDR2 is FYNNEI. CDR3 sequence: CASRRRGYEQYF. The CDR3 DNA sequence: TGTGCCAGCAGGCGCAGGGGCTACGAGCAGTACTTC. The full variable domain, with the rest looked up from reference TRBV2 and TRBJ2-7, is EPEVTQTPSHQVTQMGQEVILRCVPISNHLYFYWYRQILGQKVEFLVSFYNNEISEKSEIFDDQFSVERPDGSNFTLKIRSTKLEDSAMYFCASRRRGYEQYFGPGTRLTVT.

This clonotype showed up just a few times. The gene calls are TRBV2 and TRBJ2-7; D not certain. This CDR3 is built from 15 residues. Trimming took off 2 bases at V and 0 bases at J, with 11 bases between the two ends. Germline V lookup: CDR1 SNHLY, CDR2 FYNNEI. This chain's CDR3 is CASSENDRSSYEQYF. CDR3 DNA: TGTGCCAGCAGTGAAAACGACCGAAGCTCCTACGAGCAGTACTTC.

This clonotype was counted many times. J is TRBJ1-1 and V is TRBV2; no firm D call. Germline CDR1 is SNHLY and CDR2 is FYNNEI. V lost 2 bases to trimming and J lost 0 bases, with 16 bases between them. There are 17 residues in the CDR3. CDR3 loop: CASSEQSHRWMNTEAFF. Written as DNA, the CDR3 is TGTGCCAGCAGTGAACAGTCCCATAGGTGGATGAACACTGAAGCTTTCTTT.

On this clonotype itself: The conserved closing phenylalanine or tryptophan is absent in this CDR3, likely reflecting a read error. The gene calls are TRBV15 and TRBJ2-7; D might be TRBD1 (7 bases). CDR1 and CDR2 (germline): LNHNV, YYDKDF (reference sequence). CDR3 size: 16 residues. Trimming left V 4 bases short and J 2 bases short, with 18 bases between. CDR3 sequence reads: CATSIPVGGGPYEQYS. As DNA, the CDR3 is TGTGCCACCAGCATTCCGGTAGGAGGGGGCCCCTACGAGCAGTACTCC.

This chain uses TRBV3-1 with TRBJ2-7; 9 bases match TRBD1. Trimming removed 0 bases from V and 0 bases from J; junction bases left unmatched: 9. The CDR3 runs 18 residues. Germline CDR1 and CDR2: LGHDT and YNNKEL (reference sequence). The CDR3 DNA follows: TGTGCCAGCAGCCAAGATAGAGGGACAGGGATAACCTCCTACGAGCAGTACTTC. It yields the protein CASSQDRGTGITSYEQYF.

The chain recombines TRBV18 with TRBJ1-4, with TRBD1 identical over 8 bases. From germline, CDR1 is KGHSH and CDR2 LQKENI. V lost 5 bases and J lost 10; bases outside the gene matches: 6. This CDR3 is built from 13 residues. The CDR3 DNA reads TGTGCCAGCTCATCGGGACAGGAAGGAAAACTGTTTTTT. It codes for CASSSGQEGKLFF. Supplemented by reference TRBV18 and TRBJ1-4, the full variable domain reads NAGVMQNPRHLVRRRGQEARLRCSPMKGHSHVYWYRQLPEEGLKFMVYLQKENIIDESGMPKERFSAEFPKEGPSILRIQQVVRGDSAAYFCASSSGQEGKLFFGSGTQLSVL.